This T cell receptor (beta chain) appears in the sequencing data of a study of T cell repertoires in cytomegalovirus infection (dated by TCRdb to between 2017 and 2020). Looking at the study overall: The peptide stimulations were aimed at well-studied HLA-B-restricted epitopes as well as recently identified HLA-C-restricted CMV epitopes, whose presentation resists viral immunomodulation. Donor HLA type was relevant to the analysis, as public TCR beta signatures indicated carriage of CMV infection together with the matching HLA type. Paper-wide results and their limitations: In both this cohort and an independent 352-donor cohort, the cumulative frequency of public TCR beta family members distinguished carriers of CMV infection plus the relevant HLA type. The ex vivo response was dominated by HLA-C-restricted CMV-specific TCR beta clonotypes, which also provided the single most frequent clonotype in two of eight donors.

The sample's treatment or condition label, in plain terms: in vitro stimulation with specific CMV peptide epitopes to enrich CMV-specific T cells. Sequencer: Illumina HiSeq 1500. TCRdb passed the public sequencing reads through fastp at Q25 and MiXCR, retaining productive beta sequences. Rows are unified per CDR3 protein, each entry keeping the most common DNA and genes. Counted in this sample were approximately 910,000 distinct CDR3 sequences; around 31% of them appeared once. The top ten clonotypes cover over 12% of the sample. This clonotype appeared a few times. Its cognate antigen has yet to be identified. No base qualities exist here, and no much larger clone lies one base off it. Reading the germline V gene (reference sequence) gives CDR1 SEHNR and CDR2 FQNEAQ. Taken from cysteine to phenylalanine, the CDR3 has 15 residues. Only the CDR3 DNA stays, 45 bases, in frame from base 1. V is shortened by 6 bases, J by 0 bases, and the region joining them spans 15 bases.

This clonotype originated in a human donor in good health (CMV status not recorded). Some clones in this sample may be carry-over from other donors' samples. The sample here was cultured CD8+ T cells from PBMCs, taken from culture after CMV antigen stimulation. The chain joins TRBV7-9 to TRBJ2-7; the D region may be TRBD1 or TRBD2, each matching 5 bases equally. This receptor has the CDR3 CASSFGTDHSYEQYF. The nucleotides are TGTGCCAGCAGTTTCGGGACGGATCACTCCTACGAGCAGTACTTC.